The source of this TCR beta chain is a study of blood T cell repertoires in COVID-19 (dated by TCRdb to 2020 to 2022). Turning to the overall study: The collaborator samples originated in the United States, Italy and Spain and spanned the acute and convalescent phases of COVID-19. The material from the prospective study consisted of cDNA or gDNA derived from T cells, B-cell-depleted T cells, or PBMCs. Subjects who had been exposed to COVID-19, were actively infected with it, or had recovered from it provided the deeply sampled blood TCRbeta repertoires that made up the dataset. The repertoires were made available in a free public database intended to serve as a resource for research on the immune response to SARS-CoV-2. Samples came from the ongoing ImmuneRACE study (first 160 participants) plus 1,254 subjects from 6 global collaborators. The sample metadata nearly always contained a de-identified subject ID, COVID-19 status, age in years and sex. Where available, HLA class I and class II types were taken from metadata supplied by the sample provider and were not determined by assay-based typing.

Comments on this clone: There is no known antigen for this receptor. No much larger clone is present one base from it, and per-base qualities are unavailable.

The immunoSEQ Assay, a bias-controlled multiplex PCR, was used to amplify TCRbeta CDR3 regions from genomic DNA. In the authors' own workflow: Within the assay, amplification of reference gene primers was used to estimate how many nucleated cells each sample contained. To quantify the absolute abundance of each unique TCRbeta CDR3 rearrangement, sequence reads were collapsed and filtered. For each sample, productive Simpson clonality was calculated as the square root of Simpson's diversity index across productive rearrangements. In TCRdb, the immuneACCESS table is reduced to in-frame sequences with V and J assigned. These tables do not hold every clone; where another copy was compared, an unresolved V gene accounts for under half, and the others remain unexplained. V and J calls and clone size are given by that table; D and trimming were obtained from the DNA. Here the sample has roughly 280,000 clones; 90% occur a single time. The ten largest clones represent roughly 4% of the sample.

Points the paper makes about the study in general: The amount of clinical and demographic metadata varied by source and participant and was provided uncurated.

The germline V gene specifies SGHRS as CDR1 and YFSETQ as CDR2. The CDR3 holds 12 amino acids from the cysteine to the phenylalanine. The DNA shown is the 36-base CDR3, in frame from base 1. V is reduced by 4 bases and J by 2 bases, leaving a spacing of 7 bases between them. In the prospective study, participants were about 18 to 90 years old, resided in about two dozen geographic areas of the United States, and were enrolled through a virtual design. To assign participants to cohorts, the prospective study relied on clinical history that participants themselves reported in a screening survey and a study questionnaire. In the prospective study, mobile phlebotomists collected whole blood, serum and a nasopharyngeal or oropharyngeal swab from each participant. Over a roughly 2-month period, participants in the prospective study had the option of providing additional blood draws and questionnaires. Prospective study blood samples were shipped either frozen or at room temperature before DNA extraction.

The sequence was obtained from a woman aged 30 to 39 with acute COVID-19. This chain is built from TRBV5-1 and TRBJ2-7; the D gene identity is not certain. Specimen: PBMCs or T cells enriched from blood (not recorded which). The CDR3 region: CASSASTYEQYF. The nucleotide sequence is TGCGCCAGCAGCGCAAGCACCTACGAGCAGTACTTC.